The 26 T cell receptor beta chains below were found in one sample sequenced in a study of cytomegalovirus exposure and HLA in healthy donors. PCR was performed using 60 Vbeta and 13 Jbeta primers. Sequencing used immunoSEQ multiplex PCR; TCRdb keeps in-frame clones, though not all of them. The sample holds 120,000 to 150,000 clones; roughly 78% are singletons and the top ten take 2% to 2.5%. Sequences were obtained from PBMCs. Receptors were obtained from a man aged 25-45 years in good health and CMV-seronegative.

CDR3 nucleotides: TGTGCCTGGAGTCTATTCAACAATGAGCAGTTCTTC. The encoded protein is CAWSLFNNEQFF. The genes are TRBV30 and TRBJ2-1; D is unclear. This CDR3 contains 12 residues. V lost 2 bases and J 5 bases, leaving 7 bases between the germline ends. The germline CDR1 and CDR2 sequences are GTSNPN and SVGIG (reference sequence).

The chain has TRBV2 and TRBJ1-2, with D tentatively TRBD1 (5 bases). The CDR3 consists of 14 residues. Trimming removed 6 bases from V and 2 bases from J, with 13 bases in between. Germline-derived CDR1 and CDR2 are SNHLY and FYNNEI. For the CDR3, the DNA is TGTGCCAGCAGGACAGACACAAGGAACTATGGCTACACCTTC. Residues: CASRTDTRNYGYTF.

The chain carries TRBV6-6 and TRBJ2-7; 8 positions match TRBD1. This CDR3 contains 15 residues. With 5 bases clipped from V and 5 bases from J, the junction kept 11 bases outside the gene matches. Looked up from germline, CDR1 is MNHNY and CDR2 is SVGAGI (reference sequence). The CDR3 loop is CASSEKDRGWNEQYF. The CDR3 nucleotides read TGTGCCAGCAGTGAGAAAGACAGGGGTTGGAACGAGCAGTACTTC.

In this sample, this clone turned up a few times. The CDR3 here is CASSLAGGANVLTF. In DNA, the CDR3 is TGCGCCAGCAGCTTGGCCGGGGGGGCCAACGTCCTGACTTTC. The chain is built from TRBV5-1 and TRBJ2-6, with no clear D. The V and J ends lost 0 bases and 4 bases respectively, with 5 bases between them. CDR1 and CDR2 (germline): SGHRS, YFSETQ. The CDR3 spans 14 residues.

The J gene is TRBJ2-3, the V gene TRBV5-1; possibly TRBD2 for D (7 bases). CDR1 and CDR2 from the germline V gene are SGHRS and YFSETQ. Trimming removed 5 bases at V and 2 bases at J, with 21 bases between. The CDR3 covers 17 residues. CDR3 protein: CASRGGGGRPPTDTQYF. CDR3 sequence (DNA): TGCGCCAGCAGAGGCGGGGGCGGCCGGCCACCCACAGATACGCAGTATTTT.

The sample holds one count of this clone. The V call is TRBV5-1, the J call TRBJ1-4, with 9 positions matching TRBD1. J was trimmed by 5 bases and V by 5 bases; bases with no gene match: 7. The CDR3 spans 15 residues. In germline, CDR1 is SGHRS, CDR2 YFSETQ. CDR3 sequence: CASSSSGTGNEKLFF. In nucleotides, the CDR3 is TGCGCCAGCAGTTCATCCGGGACAGGGAATGAAAAACTGTTTTTT.

This chain connects TRBV10-3 to TRBJ1-3, with D hard to call. The CDR3 totals 14 residues. The V end lost 7 bases, the J end lost 0 bases, and 10 bases lay between the germline ends. Germline V gene sequence: CDR1 ENHRY, CDR2 SYGVKD. Here the CDR3 DNA reads TGTGCCATCACGGAGGGCCTCTCTGGAAACACCATATATTTT. This sequence encodes CAITEGLSGNTIYF.

The table lists this clone with a count of one. The V gene is TRBV19, the J gene TRBJ1-1; D remains ambiguous. CDR1 LNHDA and CDR2 SQIVND come from the germline V gene (reference sequence). Trimming left V 6 bases short and J 3 bases short, with 11 bases between. The CDR3 is 13 residues long. CDR3 nucleotides: TGTGCCAGTAGCCGAAGGGAGGACACTGAAGCTTTCTTT. Translating gives CASSRREDTEAFF.

The rearrangement uses TRBV5-1 and TRBJ2-5, with D perhaps TRBD1 (5 bases). Trimming cost V 0 bases and J 4 bases, with 16 bases left between them. Germline values: CDR1 SGHRS, CDR2 YFSETQ. The CDR3 is 16 amino acids. CDR3 region: CASSLAQGRAPETQYF. CDR3 in DNA: TGCGCCAGCAGCTTGGCCCAGGGAAGGGCCCCAGAGACCCAGTACTTC.

The chain uses TRBV5-1 and TRBJ1-1; 9 bases are shared with TRBD1. The CDR3 runs to 13 residues. The germline gives CDR1 SGHRS, CDR2 YFSETQ. The junction had 6 bases not matched to a gene; V was cut back by 2 bases and J by 10 bases. CDR3 sequence (DNA): TGCGCCAGCAGCTTTACAGGGGGCGATTTAGCTTTCTTT. Amino acids: CASSFTGGDLAFF.

V gene TRBV6-1 combines with J gene TRBJ1-4; unclear D gene. The CDR3 consists of 16 residues. Germline V CDR1 and CDR2: MNHNS, SASEGT. V lost 4 bases, J lost 0 bases, and 12 bases lay in between. The DNA for the CDR3 is TGTGCCAGCAGTGTAAACCAGAAAGCAACTAATGAAAAACTGTTTTTT. It translates to CASSVNQKATNEKLFF.

This rearrangement joins TRBV28 to TRBJ2-5, with D maybe TRBD1 (6 bases). Trimming shortened V by 6 bases and J by 2 bases, and 7 bases separated the two germline ends. This CDR3 region has 12 residues. Germline V gene lookup returns CDR1 MDHEN and CDR2 SYDVKM. The CDR3 bases are TGTGCCAGCAGAACAGGGCAAGAGACCCAGTACTTC. It codes for CASRTGQETQYF.

This chain links TRBV19 with TRBJ2-2; no definite D call. The CDR3 runs 13 residues. V was trimmed by 6 bases and J by 1 base, leaving 6 bases between them. Germline V CDR1 and CDR2: LNHDA, SQIVND (reference sequence). The CDR3 region has the DNA TGTGCCAGTAGCGAGCGGAACACCGGGGAGCTGTTTTTT. Translating it yields CASSERNTGELFF.

The chain employs TRBV5-6 and TRBJ1-4, with D perhaps TRBD1 (6 bases). V lost 2 bases and J lost 8, with 16 bases in between. Germline CDR1 and CDR2: SGHDT and YYEEEE. This CDR3 contains 15 residues. The DNA of the CDR3 is TGTGCCAGCAGCTTATTTGCAGGGGAGGGCGAAAAACTGTTTTTT. This codes for CASSLFAGEGEKLFF.

This clone was seen only once. The V call is TRBV2, the J call TRBJ1-5; 7 nucleotides agree with TRBD1. V trimming: 2 bases; J trimming: 2 bases; junction bases outside the gene matches: 0. This CDR3 spans 14 amino acids. In germline, CDR1 is SNHLY, CDR2 FYNNEI. CDR3 DNA: TGTGCCAGCAGTGAAACAGGGGGCAATCAGCCCCAGCATTTT. Translation gives CASSETGGNQPQHF.

This clone was counted only a few times. J is TRBJ2-7 and V is TRBV28, with 7 bases matching TRBD2. Germline V lookup: CDR1 MDHEN, CDR2 SYDVKM. After removal of 3 bases from V and 4 bases from J, the junction contained 9 bases not matched to a gene. There are 15 residues in the CDR3. CDR3 region: CASSLLPRGGYEQYF. Here the CDR3 DNA reads TGTGCCAGCAGTTTGCTCCCAAGGGGAGGGTACGAGCAGTACTTC.

This clone was observed a handful of times. The same CDR3 also results from other DNA sequences found in this sample. The genes are TRBV5-1 and TRBJ2-2; a weak D match, TRBD1 (6 bases). The CDR3 covers 16 residues. V lost 1 base, J lost 2 bases, and 12 bases lay in between. In germline, CDR1 is SGHRS, CDR2 YFSETQ. The CDR3 region is CASSLLAGVNTGELFF. The CDR3 nucleotides are TGCGCCAGCAGCTTGCTGGCAGGGGTCAACACCGGGGAGCTGTTTTTT.

The chain recombines TRBV20-1 with TRBJ1-1, with D possibly TRBD1 on 5 matching bases. CDR1 is DFQATT, CDR2 SNEGSKA, per germline (reference sequence). This CDR3 comprises 11 residues. V was trimmed by 7 bases and J by 2 bases, leaving 8 bases between them. The CDR3 nucleotides are TGCAGTGAGGGGCCAAACACTGAAGCTTTCTTT. Encoded protein: CSEGPNTEAFF.

This chain links TRBV14 with TRBJ2-7, with D possibly matching TRBD1 (6 bases). Germline lookup yields CDR1 SGHDN and CDR2 FVKESK. This CDR3 region has 12 residues. V was cut by 4 bases and J by 11 bases, with 15 bases left in between. This CDR3 is CASSPQGIKKYF. The CDR3, as DNA: TGTGCCAGCAGCCCACAGGGAATTAAGAAGTACTTC. The variable domain in full, completed from reference TRBV14 and TRBJ2-7, reads EAGVTQFPSHSVIEKGQTVTLRCDPISGHDNLYWYRRVMGKEIKFLLHFVKESKQDESGMPNNRFLAERTGGTYSTLKVQPAELEDSGVYFCASSPQGIKKYFGPGTRLTVT.

The gene calls are TRBV6-5 and TRBJ1-2; the match to TRBD1 covers 7 bases. This CDR3 has 13 amino acids. Germline CDR1 reads MNHEY; CDR2 reads SVGAGI. Trimming at V came to 10 bases and at J to 7 bases, leaving 12 bases not matched to a gene. CDR3 residues: CATSQGMKSGYTF. CDR3 bases: TGTGCCACTTCACAGGGGATGAAGAGTGGCTACACCTTC.

This rearrangement joins TRBV5-6 to TRBJ2-3; D unresolved. This CDR3 is built from 16 residues. Germline V gene sequence: CDR1 SGHDT, CDR2 YYEEEE. The V end was cut by 3 bases, the J end by 1 base, with 15 bases between. The CDR3 DNA is TGTGCCAGCAGCTCCAAAAGACGGAGACGCACAGATACGCAGTATTTT. Translating it yields CASSSKRRRRTDTQYF. The complete variable domain, with remaining parts taken from reference TRBV5-6 and TRBJ2-3, reads DAGVTQSPTHLIKTRGQQVTLRCSPKSGHDTVSWYQQALGQGPQFIFQYYEEEERQRGNFPDRFSGHQFPNYSSELNVNALLLGDSALYLCASSSKRRRRTDTQYFGPGTRLTVL.

This chain links TRBV28 with TRBJ2-7, with 9 bases lining up with TRBD1. With V trimmed by 3 bases and J by 6 bases, 6 bases remained unmatched. This CDR3 contains 14 residues. CDR1 MDHEN and CDR2 SYDVKM come from the germline V gene. The CDR3: CASSLGQGRGEQYF. For the CDR3, the DNA is TGTGCCAGCAGTTTGGGACAGGGCAGGGGCGAGCAGTACTTC.

This clone has only one observation. This CDR3 reads CASSDSRVRSSGANVLTF. The CDR3 coding sequence is TGTGCCAGCAGTGACTCCCGGGTTCGGTCCTCTGGGGCCAACGTCCTGACTTTC. This rearrangement joins TRBV2 to TRBJ2-6; no clear D gene. With 3 bases removed from V and 0 bases from J, the gap between germline ends came to 15 bases. CDR1 SNHLY and CDR2 FYNNEI come from the germline V gene. The CDR3 is 18 residues long.

This rearrangement joins TRBV28 to TRBJ1-2; possible D gene TRBD1, 6 bases. From germline, CDR1 is MDHEN and CDR2 SYDVKM. Trimming shortened V by 2 bases and J by 7 bases, and 8 bases separated the two germline ends. The CDR3 contains 12 residues. The CDR3 DNA sequence: TGTGCCAGCAGTTTAATAGGGGGTGGCTACACCTTC. It is translated as CASSLIGGGYTF.

The chain carries TRBV15 and TRBJ2-7; 7 positions match TRBD1. Per the germline V gene, CDR1 is LNHNV and CDR2 is YYDKDF (reference sequence). CDR3 length equals 14 residues. V was pared by 3 bases and J by 3 bases, with 5 bases of the junction left unmatched. For the CDR3, the DNA is TGTGCCACCAGCAGGGACAGGTCTTACTACGAGCAGTACTTC. Amino acid sequence: CATSRDRSYYEQYF.

As DNA, the CDR3 is TGTGCCAGCAGCCCCGGTACAGGGGCGATTTACAATGAGCAGTTCTTC. It yields the protein CASSPGTGAIYNEQFF. This rearrangement joins TRBV7-9 to TRBJ2-1; 7 bases fit TRBD1. Germline V gene sequence: CDR1 SEHNR, CDR2 FQNEAQ (reference sequence). V was clipped by 5 bases and J by 4 bases; unmatched bases: 11. This CDR3 has 16 amino acids.